These 28 T cell receptor beta chains share one sample of origin, sequenced in a study of cytomegalovirus exposure and HLA in healthy donors. Primers: 60 Vbeta forward and 13 Jbeta reverse. Repertoires were generated with immunoSEQ multiplex PCR, while TCRdb's copy carries only in-frame clones and drops some. This repertoire shows about 140,000 clones, 66% found once; its top ten account for over 5%. Sequencing was done on a sample of PBMCs. These receptor sequences come from a woman aged 60-75 years in good health and CMV-seronegative.

The genes are TRBV6-4 and TRBJ2-7; 10 positions match TRBD2. The germline gives CDR1 MRHNA, CDR2 SNTAGT. The CDR3 has 15 residues. The V gene end was trimmed by 1 base and the J gene end by 3 bases; junction bases not matched to a gene: 3. CDR3 nucleotide sequence: TGTGCCAGCAGTGACTGTAGGACTAGCGGCTACGAGCAGTACTTC. This encodes CASSDCRTSGYEQYF.

The rearrangement links TRBV5-3 to TRBJ1-3, with D possibly being TRBD1 (5 bases). TRBV5-3 carries the ORF label, with uncertain function. Trimming cost V 4 bases and J 0 bases, with 8 bases left between them. The length of the CDR3 is 14 residues. The CDR3 spells CARSRTSSGNTIYF. The CDR3 region has the DNA TGTGCCAGAAGCAGGACAAGCTCTGGAAACACCATATATTTT.

V is TRBV9 and J is TRBJ1-2; 7 bases match TRBD1. Germline values: CDR1 SGDLS, CDR2 YYNGEE. J was trimmed by 5 bases and V by 3 bases; bases with no gene match: 1. This CDR3 region has 12 residues. CDR3 coding DNA: TGTGCCAGCAGCGCGGGACAGTATGGCTACACCTTC. Protein product: CASSAGQYGYTF.

The chain couples TRBV27 to TRBJ1-6; D call uncertain. This CDR3 comprises 12 residues. Germline lookup yields CDR1 MNHEY and CDR2 SMNVEV (reference sequence). V was clipped by 8 bases and J by 8 bases, with 10 bases between them. This CDR3 is CASSFGDSPLHF. The CDR3, as DNA: TGTGCCAGCTCCTTCGGGGATTCACCCCTCCACTTT.

The V and J genes are TRBV5-1 and TRBJ1-1; 9 nucleotides align to TRBD1. This CDR3 comprises 14 residues. V lost 3 bases, J lost 1 base, and 1 base stayed unmatched. Germline-derived CDR1 and CDR2 are SGHRS and YFSETQ. CDR3 amino acids: CASSSTGGNTEAFF. CDR3 coding DNA: TGCGCCAGCAGCTCGACAGGGGGGAACACTGAAGCTTTCTTT.

The chain is built from TRBV11-3 and TRBJ2-2; the D gene is possibly TRBD1 (5 bases). The ends were cut back, 6 bases at V and 0 bases at J, with 8 bases in the middle. CDR1 and CDR2 (germline): SGHNT, YENEEA. The CDR3 has 14 residues. The CDR3 reads CASSKTANTGELFF. CDR3 coding DNA: TGTGCCAGCAGTAAGACAGCGAACACCGGGGAGCTGTTTTTT.

Only one count was recorded for this clone. The chain carries TRBV29-1 and TRBJ2-2; weak D call: TRBD1 (6 bases). Germline V gene data show CDR1 as SQVTM and CDR2 as ANQGSEA. Trimming shortened V by 6 bases and J by 5 bases, and 13 bases separated the two germline ends. This CDR3 comprises 13 residues. For the CDR3, the DNA is TGCAGCGTAACTCGGACAGAGACCGGGGAGCTGTTTTTT. Amino acid sequence: CSVTRTETGELFF.

The chain recombines TRBV18 with TRBJ1-2; D perhaps matches TRBD1 (5 bases). The germline gives CDR1 KGHSH, CDR2 LQKENI. Trimming removed 3 bases from V and 4 bases from J, with 12 bases in between. The CDR3 consists of 14 residues. CDR3 sequence: CASSPLGQVYGYTF. The CDR3 nucleotides read TGTGCCAGCTCACCGTTGGGGCAGGTCTATGGCTACACCTTC.

This chain connects TRBV5-6 to TRBJ2-4, with D perhaps TRBD1 (6 bases). Germline CDR1 is SGHDT and CDR2 is YYEEEE. The CDR3 loop spans 15 amino acids. V was pared by 4 bases and J by 3 bases, with 14 bases between. CDR3 DNA: TGTGCCAGCAGCCCCCCGGGACAACTCAAAAACATTCAGTACTTC. Its translation is CASSPPGQLKNIQYF. Together with reference TRBV5-6 and TRBJ2-4, the CDR3 gives the full variable domain: DAGVTQSPTHLIKTRGQQVTLRCSPKSGHDTVSWYQQALGQGPQFIFQYYEEEERQRGNFPDRFSGHQFPNYSSELNVNALLLGDSALYLCASSPPGQLKNIQYFGAGTRLSVL.

This clone was counted a few times. The chain couples TRBV10-3 to TRBJ1-1; TRBD1 agrees at 7 bases. Looked up from germline, CDR1 is ENHRY and CDR2 is SYGVKD. The CDR3 has 15 amino acids. The ends lost 3 bases at V and 1 base at J; junction bases unmatched: 5. The CDR3 DNA follows: TGTGCCATCAGTGATCCCGGGACAGAGAACACTGAAGCTTTCTTT. Protein sequence: CAISDPGTENTEAFF.

The chain is built from TRBV14 and TRBJ2-3, with 8 bases matching TRBD2. Germline V gene lookup returns CDR1 SGHDN and CDR2 FVKESK. Trimming removed 4 bases from V and 1 base from J; junction bases left unmatched: 7. This CDR3 has 16 amino acids. The CDR3 reads CASSPSRTSRTDTQYF. Written as DNA, the CDR3 is TGTGCCAGCAGCCCCTCGCGGACTAGCCGCACAGATACGCAGTATTTT.

The chain carries TRBV25-1 and TRBJ1-2; no firm D call. With 4 bases removed from V and 8 bases from J, the gap between germline ends came to 11 bases. The CDR3 extends over 12 amino acids. Per germline, CDR1 MGHDK and CDR2 SYGVNS. CDR3 nucleotides: TGTGCCAGCAGTGTGCAGTCCTGGGGCTACACCTTC. It specifies CASSVQSWGYTF.

The chain recombines TRBV6-1 with TRBJ2-1, with D possibly being TRBD1 (6 bases). CDR1 is MNHNS and CDR2 is SASEGT in the germline V gene. The CDR3 runs to 15 residues. Trimming removed 4 bases at V and 4 bases at J, with 14 bases between. CDR3 coding DNA: TGTGCCAGCAGTGCCCAGGGGACCGATTACAATGAGCAGTTCTTC. It codes for CASSAQGTDYNEQFF.

This clone was seen a few times. The V and J genes are TRBV11-2 and TRBJ2-1; TRBD2 matches 7 bases. The CDR3 sequence is 14 residues long. Germline CDR1 reads SGHAT; CDR2 reads FQNNGV. Trimming cost V 7 bases and J 0 bases; bases outside gene matches: 3. DNA of the CDR3: TGTGCCAGCACTTCTAGCGGCTCCTACAATGAGCAGTTCTTC. Its protein product is CASTSSGSYNEQFF. The whole variable domain, remainder taken from reference TRBV11-2 and TRBJ2-1, is EAGVAQSPRYKIIEKRQSVAFWCNPISGHATLYWYQQILGQGPKLLIQFQNNGVVDDSQLPKDRFSAERLKGVDSTLKIQPAKLEDSAVYLCASTSSGSYNEQFFGPGTRLTVL.

In its sample, this clone was seen once. The genes are TRBV28 and TRBJ1-3; TRBD1 matches at 7 bases. CDR3 length equals 12 residues. V shed 3 bases, J shed 9 bases, and the junction held 2 bases outside the gene matches. Germline loops: CDR1 MDHEN, CDR2 SYDVKM. CDR3 amino acids: CASSFRQGTIYF. The CDR3 bases are TGTGCCAGCAGTTTCCGACAGGGCACCATATATTTT.

DNA for the CDR3: TGTGCCAGCAGCTTGGGCGGGGGGTTTACCCTCACAGATACGCAGTATTTT. Translation: CASSLGGGFTLTDTQYF. This sequence joins TRBV5-4 and TRBJ2-3; TRBD2 matches 8 bases. CDR3 length equals 17 residues. Germline assignment: CDR1 SGHNT and CDR2 YYREEE (reference sequence). V shed 0 bases, J shed 2 bases, and the junction held 8 bases outside the gene matches.

This chain uses TRBV5-1 with TRBJ2-1; 12 bases map to TRBD2. J was trimmed by 2 bases and V by 4 bases; bases with no gene match: 4. The CDR3 extends over 16 amino acids. Germline loops: CDR1 SGHRS, CDR2 YFSETQ. CDR3 bases: TGCGCCAGCAGCCTGACTAGCGGGGGAACCTACAATGAGCAGTTCTTC. Amino acids: CASSLTSGGTYNEQFF.

Worth noting for this clone: One junction end disagrees with the germline gene, perhaps due to a read error. This chain uses TRBV7-9 with TRBJ2-5, with 7 nucleotides matching TRBD1. The CDR3 has 15 residues. CDR1 is SEHNR and CDR2 is FQNEAQ in the germline V gene (reference sequence). CDR3 nucleotide sequence: TGTTCCAGCAGCTTAGGGAGACGACAGGGAGAGACCCAGTACTTC. Translated: CSSSLGRRQGETQYF.

V is TRBV5-4 and J is TRBJ2-3, with 11 bases that match TRBD2. There are 14 residues in the CDR3. Germline assignment: CDR1 SGHNT and CDR2 YYREEE (reference sequence). V gave up 4 bases and J gave up 7 bases; unmatched junction bases: 5. The CDR3 loop is CASSPTSGGNTQYF. The CDR3 region has the DNA TGTGCCAGCAGCCCTACTAGCGGGGGAAATACGCAGTATTTT.

The V and J genes are TRBV7-2 and TRBJ2-7; 8 nucleotides line up with TRBD2. In germline, CDR1 is SGHTA, CDR2 FQGNSA. J gave up 2 bases and V 1 base, and 7 bases lay outside the gene matches. The CDR3 is made up of 16 amino acids. The DNA for the CDR3 is TGTGCCAGCAGCTTAGGAGGTATAGCGGGGACCTACGAGCAGTACTTC. It encodes CASSLGGIAGTYEQYF.

This sequence joins TRBV11-2 and TRBJ2-2, with 8 bases matching TRBD2. The V gene's germline CDR1 is SGHAT and CDR2 FQNNGV. CDR3 size: 15 residues. Trimming took 5 bases from V and 4 from J; bases not matched to a gene: 6. The CDR3 protein is CASSPGGRGTGELFF. In DNA form, the CDR3 reads TGTGCCAGCAGCCCGGGGGGGCGGGGCACCGGGGAGCTGTTTTTT.

The chain is built from TRBV7-3 and TRBJ1-1; possibly TRBD1 for D (5 bases). This CDR3 is 13 amino acids long. V gave up 5 bases and J gave up 5 bases, with 12 bases separating them. The V gene's germline CDR1 is SGHTA and CDR2 FQGTGA. The CDR3 loop reads CASSEVGGTEAFF. The CDR3 DNA follows: TGTGCCAGCAGCGAAGTCGGGGGTACTGAAGCTTTCTTT. Filled out from reference TRBV7-3 and TRBJ1-1, the complete variable domain reads GAGVSQTPSNKVTEKGKYVELRCDPISGHTALYWYRQSLGQGPEFLIYFQGTGAADDSGLPNDRFFAVRPEGSVSTLKIQRTERGDSAVYLCASSEVGGTEAFFGQGTRLTVV.

V and J are TRBV5-1 and TRBJ2-7, with D perhaps TRBD1 (5 bases). The CDR3 contains 14 residues. Trimming took off 2 bases at V and 6 bases at J, with 15 bases between the two ends. CDR1 is SGHRS and CDR2 is YFSETQ in the germline V gene. CDR3 residues: CASSLGLGPGEQYF. The CDR3 bases are TGCGCCAGCAGCTTAGGCCTGGGGCCGGGCGAGCAGTACTTC. The entire variable domain, with the rest obtained from reference TRBV5-1 and TRBJ2-7, is as follows: KAGVTQTPRYLIKTRGQQVTLSCSPISGHRSVSWYQQTPGQGLQFLFEYFSETQRNKGNFPGRFSGRQFSNSRSEMNVSTLELGDSALYLCASSLGLGPGEQYFGPGTRLTVT.

This rearrangement joins TRBV10-3 to TRBJ2-1, with a possible D match to TRBD2 (6 bases). The CDR3 has 17 residues. V gave up 0 bases and J gave up 0 bases, with 12 bases separating them. CDR1 is ENHRY and CDR2 is SYGVKD in the germline V gene. CDR3 sequence: CAISESVGLSSYNEQFF. Here the CDR3 DNA reads TGTGCCATCAGTGAGTCGGTGGGACTGAGCTCCTACAATGAGCAGTTCTTC.

CDR3 in amino acids: CASSSGTGNTEAFF. CDR3 in DNA: TGTGCCAGCAGCTCCGGGACAGGAAACACTGAAGCTTTCTTT. The chain links TRBV5-4 to TRBJ1-1; 8 bases fit TRBD1. Trimming removed 3 bases from V and 2 bases from J; junction bases left unmatched: 3. The CDR3 has 14 amino acids. Germline CDR1 SGHNT, CDR2 YYREEE (reference sequence).

This clone was counted between two and nine times. The chain recombines TRBV19 with TRBJ2-3, with no clear D. CDR1 is LNHDA, CDR2 SQIVND, per germline (reference sequence). This CDR3 region has 14 residues. The V gene lost 5 bases and the J gene lost 1 base, with 10 bases spanning the gap. The CDR3 nucleotides read TGTGCCAGTAGTGATGGGCAGGGCACAGATACGCAGTATTTT. Translating it yields CASSDGQGTDTQYF.

With regard to this clone: The same CDR3 arises from other DNA sequences in this sample as well. This rearrangement joins TRBV18 to TRBJ2-5, with D hard to call. The CDR3 contains 11 residues. CDR1 KGHSH and CDR2 LQKENI come from the germline V gene. Trimming pared 3 bases from V and 3 bases from J, leaving 2 bases between. The CDR3 protein is CASSPKETQYF. The DNA of the CDR3 is TGTGCCAGCTCACCTAAAGAGACCCAGTACTTC.

In this sample, this clone turned up once. This rearrangement joins TRBV28 to TRBJ2-5, with D possibly TRBD1 on 6 matching bases. V shed 7 bases and J shed 5 bases, with 14 bases lying between them. Per the germline V gene, CDR1 is MDHEN and CDR2 is SYDVKM. This CDR3 region has 13 residues. CDR3 loop: CASTAGAVETQYF. The CDR3 nucleotides are TGTGCCAGCACGGCAGGGGCGGTGGAGACCCAGTACTTC.